This TCR beta chain stems from a study of cytomegalovirus exposure and HLA in healthy donors. Study-wide findings and caveats: HLA allele associations emerged for roughly 16,000 TCR beta sequences in a later analysis, at 0.05 false discovery rate. When the data were analyzed later, several of the most significant clusters appeared to be linked to common viral pathogens.

After removal of 5 bases from V and 4 bases from J, the junction contained 4 bases not matched to a gene. The V gene's germline CDR1 is MNHEY and CDR2 SMNVEV (reference sequence). The CDR3 contains 14 residues. Turning to this clone: Its antigen is still unknown.

The PCR contained 60 Vbeta and 13 Jbeta primers. Profiled with immunoSEQ multiplex PCR; TCRdb holds only in-frame clones, not every one. There are 150,000 to 200,000 clones in the sample; 80% to 85% occur only once, and about 4% lies in the top ten. The genes are TRBV27 and TRBJ2-3; the match to TRBD1 covers 9 bases. The sample comprised PBMCs. The sequence derives from a man in his fifties or sixties in good health and CMV-seropositive. The CDR3 DNA is TGTGCCAGCAGTGAGACAGGGGGGCCAGATACGCAGTATTTT. It encodes CASSETGGPDTQYF.